This T cell receptor (beta chain) was captured by sequencing in a study of shared clonotypes between healthy human individuals. Overall study context: Ranging from 18 to 49 in age, donors were a couple of women and a few men.

The CDR3 loop spans 17 amino acids. Trimming stripped 0 bases from V and 9 bases from J, with 19 bases between. Germline V gene sequence: CDR1 SGHTS, CDR2 YDEGEE. Deep was the level used in running the assay. The authors split each subset's genomic DNA evenly across several immunoSEQ plates. This table comes from immunoSEQ multiplex PCR, and its TCRdb copy is limited to in-frame clones, with some not included. The table shows millions of clones, with 90% to 95% occurring only once. Splitting of CD4+ cells produced CD45RA+ naive and CD45RA-negative memory subsets. Sequencing input: naive CD4+ T cells sorted from blood. Described subset: CD45RA+ positively selected. This chain uses TRBV5-8 with TRBJ1-6; D gene uncertain. This TCR derives from a man between 18 and 35 years old in good health. For the CDR3, the DNA is TGTGCCAGCAGCTTGGAGCTCAGCCCGGTTTTCAGTTCACCCCTCCACTTT. This encodes CASSLELSPVFSSPLHF. The variable domain in full, with the rest retrieved from reference TRBV5-8 and TRBJ1-6, is EAGVTQSPTHLIKTRGQQATLRCSPISGHTSVYWYQQALGLGLQFLLWYDEGEERNRGNFPPRFSGRQFPNYSSELNVNALELEDSALYLCASSLELSPVFSSPLHFGNGTRLTVT.